The rows below give T cell receptor beta chains drawn from one sample of a study of cytotoxic CD8 clonotypes in ibrutinib-treated CLL. This table comes from immunoSEQ multiplex PCR, and its TCRdb copy is limited to in-frame clones, with some not included. The top ten clones hold less than 35% of a sample with around 97,000 clones, around 80% of them seen once. Sequenced material: PBMCs, taken after 12 months of ibrutinib treatment. The source is a human donor with chronic lymphocytic leukemia. The CDR3 runs from the conserved cysteine through the conserved F or W. The D gene is left open where the match is weak.

j_gene,d_gene,v_gene,CDR3aa
TRBJ1-2,NA,TRBV25-1,CASSETGLRGGYTF
TRBJ2-1,TRBD1,TRBV29-1,CSVRGQGHEQFF
TRBJ2-2,NA,TRBV30,CARHSRGDTGELFF
TRBJ2-1,NA,TRBV7-3,CASSLGGTVNNEQFF
TRBJ1-2,TRBD1,TRBV6-5,CASRTGSNGYTF
TRBJ2-3,NA,TRBV6-5,CASRRTASSTDTQYF
TRBJ1-5,NA,TRBV19,CASSKNGGGNSNQPQHF
TRBJ1-1,NA,TRBV1,CTSSQEPTGKNTEAFF
TRBJ2-3,NA,TRBV6-1,CASSEGFTQYF
TRBJ1-6,NA,TRBV7-8,CASNLIGAWNSPLHF
TRBJ2-3,NA,TRBV20-1,CSATADTQYF
TRBJ1-1,NA,TRBV4-2,CASSVSLTPGYTEAFF
TRBJ2-3,NA,TRBV6-5,CASSTRGSGTDTQYF
TRBJ2-1,TRBD1,TRBV6-5,CASSSGQRRNEQFF
TRBJ1-1,NA,TRBV6-6,CASRRHLNTEAFF
TRBJ1-2,TRBD1,TRBV6-6,CASSLGGGYTF
TRBJ1-5,TRBD1,TRBV28,CASSLGQHNQPQHF
TRBJ2-5,NA,TRBV5-6,CASSLWVGGLQETQYF
TRBJ1-2,TRBD1,TRBV28,CASRESGTANYGYTF
TRBJ2-3,NA,TRBV15,CATSTQTDTQYF
TRBJ2-5,NA,TRBV2,CASGIREGETQYF
TRBJ2-1,TRBD2,TRBV29-1,CSVDQTSGYNEQFF
TRBJ1-1,NA,TRBV9,CASSVGGWGSVGTEAFF
TRBJ1-3,NA,TRBV6-1,CASSEKSSGNTIYF
TRBJ2-7,TRBD1,TRBV6-5,CASSSGTGTYEQYF
TRBJ1-3,TRBD1,TRBV7-8,CASSARDRPLSGNTIYF
TRBJ2-7,TRBD2,TRBV2,CASSDPTSGGMGEQYF
TRBJ1-6,NA,TRBV5-8,CASSLAPGSGSYNSPLHF
TRBJ1-4,TRBD1,TRBV7-8,CASSLARRGNEKLFF
TRBJ1-3,NA,TRBV2,CASSDARLSGNTIYF
TRBJ2-7,NA,TRBV6-5,CASSRGGKAAYEQYF
TRBJ2-4,NA,TRBV4-1,CASSPLLQGVAKNIQYF
TRBJ1-1,NA,TRBV19,CASSIGRPGTEAFF
TRBJ1-2,NA,TRBV6-1,CASSEAEGTGYTF
TRBJ1-5,NA,TRBV19,CASKTARYSNQPQHF
TRBJ2-7,NA,TRBV5-1,CASSLAGLRSYEQYF
TRBJ1-5,NA,TRBV11-3,CASSLDFWQADYYSNQPQHF
TRBJ2-7,NA,TRBV2,CASSEVGRGREQYF
TRBJ2-7,NA,TRBV7-8,CASSLGESYEQYF
TRBJ2-5,TRBD1,TRBV5-1,CASRGQASIQETQYF
TRBJ2-1,NA,TRBV6-5,CASSYSTGLSLKQFF
TRBJ2-7,TRBD1,TRBV19,CASSLQGQYHEQYF
TRBJ1-3,NA,TRBV4-1,CASSQQWEQGLDTIYF
TRBJ1-2,NA,TRBV10-3,CAISESRGKTNYGYTF
TRBJ1-2,NA,TRBV2,CASKTNKGRVAGYTF
TRBJ2-3,TRBD2,TRBV7-2,CASSFLADPIPTDTQYF
TRBJ2-7,NA,TRBV30,CAWATPYEQYF
TRBJ1-5,NA,TRBV2,CASSDMAGQPQHF
TRBJ2-7,TRBD2,TRBV5-1,CASSLVYSGGTYEQYF
TRBJ2-7,NA,TRBV5-1,CASSLGGFDEQYF